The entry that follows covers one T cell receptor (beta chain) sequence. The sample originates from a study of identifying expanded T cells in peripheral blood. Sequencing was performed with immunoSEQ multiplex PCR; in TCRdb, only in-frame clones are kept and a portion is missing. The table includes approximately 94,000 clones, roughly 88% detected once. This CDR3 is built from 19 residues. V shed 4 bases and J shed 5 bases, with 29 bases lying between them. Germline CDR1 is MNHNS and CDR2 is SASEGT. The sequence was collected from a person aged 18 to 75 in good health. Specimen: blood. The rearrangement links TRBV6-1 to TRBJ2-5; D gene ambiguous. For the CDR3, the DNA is TGTGCCAGCAGTGCCCGTCCGGGCCAGGCGCAGAACACCCACGAGACCCAGTACTTC. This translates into CASSARPGQAQNTHETQYF.